This TCR beta chain was captured by sequencing in a study of human T cells and chemical hapten exposure. As concerns this clonotype: As yet, its antigen is unknown.

Trimming cost V 5 bases and J 0 bases, with 11 bases left between them. The V gene's germline CDR1 is SGHAT and CDR2 FQNNGV. The CDR3 is made up of 15 amino acids. The study used a library that attached unique molecular identifiers to individual cDNA molecules. From the 5' RACE reads, TCRdb called clonotypes with MiXCR, one entry per CDR3 protein. The table records approximately 80,000 distinct CDR3 sequences, 15% to 20% of them present only once. Sequencing started from total RNA isolated from unfractionated whole blood. Study results and caveats: DPC sensitization left the count of TCRs above 1 in 1000 unchanged.

The chain joins TRBV11-2 to TRBJ2-1; D gene unclear. The TCR originated in a female donor in good health. The CDR3 sequence: CASSPGFSSYNEQFF. As DNA, the CDR3 is TGTGCCAGCAGCCCGGGCTTTAGCTCCTACAATGAGCAGTTCTTC.